Each of the 11 T cell receptor beta chains below was sequenced from the same sample in a study of cytomegalovirus exposure and HLA in healthy donors. PCR amplification relied on 60 Vbeta primers (plus 13 Jbeta primers). TCRdb's copy holds only in-frame clones and misses some; the assay was immunoSEQ multiplex PCR. This sample carries about 160,000 clones, almost 80% of them seen once, and the ten largest clones take around 0.89%. The sequenced sample consisted of PBMCs. Every receptor here comes from a woman aged 50 to 65 in good health and CMV-seropositive.

Note on this clone: The junction does not match germline at one end; this may be a read error. The chain uses TRBV28 and TRBJ1-4, with TRBD1 as a possible D gene (5 bases). CDR3 size: 17 residues. The germline gives CDR1 MDHEN, CDR2 SYDVKM. Here the CDR3 DNA reads TGTGCCAGCAGTTTAGGGGGGATTTTTTACACTAACGAAAAACTGTTTTTT. It specifies CASSLGGIFYTNEKLFF.

This chain uses TRBV19 with TRBJ1-2; D gene ambiguous. Trimming took off 1 base at V and 8 bases at J, with 17 bases between the two ends. This CDR3 has 15 residues. Germline assignment: CDR1 LNHDA and CDR2 SQIVND (reference sequence). This chain's CDR3 is CASSIGTLRVGGYTF. Written as DNA, the CDR3 is TGTGCCAGTAGTATAGGGACTCTCCGCGTGGGGGGCTACACCTTC.

V and J are TRBV6-5 and TRBJ1-2; TRBD1 aligns across 7 bases. Germline CDR1 MNHEY, CDR2 SVGAGI. Trimming removed 6 bases from V and 4 bases from J; junction bases left unmatched: 8. This CDR3 region has 14 residues. In DNA, the CDR3 is TGTGCCAGCAGGCCTAGACAGGGACTCTATGGCTACACCTTC. Protein: CASRPRQGLYGYTF.

This clone was counted between two and nine times. This chain connects TRBV7-2 to TRBJ2-3; 10 nucleotides line up with TRBD2. The V segment lost 3 bases and the J segment 6 bases; nucleotides outside the gene matches: 6. The CDR3 consists of 15 residues. Germline assignment: CDR1 SGHTA and CDR2 FQGNSA. The CDR3: CASSFASGSPDTQYF. In DNA, the CDR3 is TGTGCCAGCAGCTTCGCTAGCGGGAGCCCCGATACGCAGTATTTT. Combining the CDR3 with reference TRBV7-2 and TRBJ2-3 gives the whole variable domain GAGVSQSPSNKVTEKGKDVELRCDPISGHTALYWYRQSLGQGLEFLIYFQGNSAPDKSGLPSDRFSAERTGGSVSTLTIQRTQQEDSAVYLCASSFASGSPDTQYFGPGTRLTVL.

The chain has TRBV11-2 and TRBJ1-1, with D hard to call. Germline V lookup: CDR1 SGHAT, CDR2 FQNNGV. The CDR3 length is 15 residues. The V end lost 0 bases, the J end lost 0 bases, and 8 bases lay between the germline ends. The CDR3 DNA sequence: TGTGCCAGCAGCTTAGATGTTGCAGTGAACACTGAAGCTTTCTTT. It specifies CASSLDVAVNTEAFF.

This rearrangement joins TRBV4-1 to TRBJ2-5; D remains unclear. The germline V gene encodes CDR1 MGHRA and CDR2 YSYEKL. This CDR3 has 14 amino acids. The V end lost 1 base, the J end lost 3 bases, and 9 bases lay between the germline ends. This chain's CDR3 is CASSQVRGKETQYF. The CDR3, as DNA: TGCGCCAGCAGCCAAGTGAGAGGAAAAGAGACCCAGTACTTC.

The chain links TRBV23-1 to TRBJ2-1, with D unresolved. TRBV23-1 is noted as an ORF with a role that remains uncertain. V gave up 4 bases and J gave up 2 bases, with 6 bases separating them. CDR3 size: 13 residues. Written as DNA, the CDR3 is TGCGCCAGCAGTCGCAGGACCTACAATGAGCAGTTCTTC. Amino acid sequence: CASSRRTYNEQFF.

This clone was observed once. J is TRBJ1-3 and V is TRBV7-9; D ambiguous. CDR1 and CDR2 from the germline V gene are SEHNR and FQNEAQ (reference sequence). The CDR3 sequence is 15 residues long. Trimming removed 5 bases from V and 3 bases from J, with 14 bases in between. The CDR3 DNA follows: TGTGCCAGCAGCCCGCGTGGCACGGGTGGAAACACCATATATTTT. It encodes CASSPRGTGGNTIYF.

The chain joins TRBV19 to TRBJ1-2; D is perhaps TRBD1 (5 bases). The CDR3 runs to 13 residues. Germline-derived CDR1 and CDR2 are LNHDA and SQIVND (reference sequence). The V end lost 3 bases, the J end lost 6 bases, and 11 bases lay between the germline ends. The CDR3 nucleotides are TGTGCCAGTAGTATTGCTCAGGGCCATGGCTACACCTTC. Protein product: CASSIAQGHGYTF.

J is TRBJ2-5 and V is TRBV7-6, with 8 bases identical to TRBD1. Germline values: CDR1 SGHVS, CDR2 FNYEAQ. V was clipped by 5 bases and J by 1 base; unmatched bases: 3. The CDR3 is 14 amino acids. The CDR3 DNA reads TGTGCCAGCAGCGAGGGACAGGTCCAAGAGACCCAGTACTTC. Protein sequence: CASSEGQVQETQYF.

The gene calls are TRBV7-3 and TRBJ2-5; D is uncertain. The V and J ends lost 1 base and 3 bases respectively, with 9 bases between them. In germline, CDR1 is SGHTA, CDR2 FQGTGA. This CDR3 contains 14 residues. CDR3 DNA sequence: TGTGCCAGCAGCTTAAATGCCAGGAAAGAGACCCAGTACTTC. This codes for CASSLNARKETQYF. Looking up the rest from reference TRBV7-3 and TRBJ2-5 gives the full variable domain: GAGVSQTPSNKVTEKGKYVELRCDPISGHTALYWYRQSLGQGPEFLIYFQGTGAADDSGLPNDRFFAVRPEGSVSTLKIQRTERGDSAVYLCASSLNARKETQYFGPGTRLLVL.